This T cell receptor beta chain is from a study of STAT5B mutations in CD4+ large granular lymphocyte leukemia. Findings and limits, study-wide: Main leukemic clonotypes were patient-specific, but approximately 25% appeared at low frequency elsewhere. Without putative leukemic clones, patient CD4-sorted repertoires remained more clonal than healthy CD4+ repertoires. Top patient clones used TRBV06 genes more often: 8/27 versus 2/35 in controls.

To note about this clone: The antigen is unknown.

Libraries were prepared by immunoSEQ multiplex PCR; TCRdb keeps only in-frame clonotypes and omits some of them. The sample holds some 30,000 clones; 55% to 80% are singletons and the top ten take 1.5% to 2%. Between the trimmed V and J ends, which lost 5 bases and 0 bases, there was a span of 8 bases. The CDR3 is 14 amino acids. The V gene's germline CDR1 is SGHVS and CDR2 FNYEAQ. The chain has TRBV7-6 and TRBJ2-1; D gene unclear. The source of this sequence is a human donor in good health. The sample was CD4+ T cells from blood buffy coats. The CDR3 region has the DNA TGTGCCAGCAGCCTTTTCACCTCCTACAATGAGCAGTTCTTC. This translates into CASSLFTSYNEQFF. The full variable domain, in which reference TRBV7-6 and TRBJ2-1 provide the parts outside the CDR3, is GAGVSQSPRYKVTKRGQDVALRCDPISGHVSLYWYRQALGQGPEFLTYFNYEAQQDKSGLPNDRFSAERPEGSISTLTIQRTEQRDSAMYRCASSLFTSYNEQFFGPGTRLTVL.